This is a list of T cell receptor beta chains from one sample in a study of shared clonotypes between healthy human individuals. Produced via immunoSEQ multiplex PCR; TCRdb's table is partial and in-frame only. The sample has about 1.5 million clones; approximately 98% are singletons. Sequencing used naive CD4+ T cells sorted from blood. These receptors originate from a young man in good health. The CDR3 runs from the conserved cysteine through the conserved F or W. A D gene is named only where the DNA matches it firmly. Not all rows give a size; the values are once, few, many and, for expanded clones, a class.

J: TRBJ2-5; V: TRBV5-4; size: NA; D: TRBD2; CDR3: CASSLEAGGPRETQYF; DNA: TGTGCCAGCAGCTTGGAAGCGGGAGGGCCCAGAGAGACCCAGTACTTC
J: TRBJ2-1; V: TRBV27; size: NA; D: TRBD2; CDR3: CASSRSAGEYNEQFF; DNA: TGTGCCAGCAGTCGGTCGGCGGGGGAATACAATGAGCAGTTCTTC
J: TRBJ1-4; V: TRBV5-8; size: once; D: TRBD1; CDR3: CASSFGTGDVKLFF; DNA: TGTGCCAGCAGCTTTGGGACAGGGGATGTAAAACTGTTTTTT
J: TRBJ2-7; V: TRBV28; size: NA; D: TRBD2; CDR3: CASSWSGRAYEQYF; DNA: TGTGCCAGCAGTTGGAGCGGGAGGGCCTACGAGCAGTACTTC
J: TRBJ1-1; V: TRBV28; size: NA; D: NA; CDR3: CASSILGDTEAFF; DNA: TGTGCCAGCTCCATCTTGGGAGACACTGAAGCTTTCTTT
J: TRBJ1-1; V: TRBV7-9; size: NA; D: TRBD1; CDR3: CASSSLGTGGMTGTEAFF; DNA: TGTGCCAGCAGTAGTTTGGGAACAGGGGGGATGACGGGTACTGAAGCTTTCTTT
J: TRBJ2-7; V: TRBV11-2; size: NA; D: TRBD2; CDR3: CASSSGIAGAYEQYF; DNA: TGTGCCAGCAGCTCAGGAATAGCGGGGGCCTACGAGCAGTACTTC
J: TRBJ1-3; V: TRBV13; size: NA; D: NA; CDR3: CASSFGTAGLSGNTIYF; DNA: TGTGCCAGCAGCTTCGGGACGGCCGGGCTCTCTGGAAACACCATATATTTT
J: TRBJ2-1; V: TRBV10-3; size: once; D: TRBD1; CDR3: CAINSGQAGREQFF; DNA: TGTGCCATCAACTCCGGACAGGCGGGCAGAGAGCAGTTCTTC
J: TRBJ2-2; V: TRBV19; size: NA; D: NA; CDR3: CASSMPGALPGELFF; DNA: TGTGCCAGTAGTATGCCAGGGGCTCTTCCCGGGGAGCTGTTTTTT
J: TRBJ2-7; V: TRBV5-1; size: NA; D: NA; CDR3: CASSPLGGPVGEYEQYF; DNA: TGCGCCAGCAGCCCGCTGGGCGGCCCGGTAGGAGAGTACGAGCAGTACTTC
J: TRBJ2-7; V: TRBV6-5; size: NA; D: NA; CDR3: CASSYSGTEQYF; DNA: TGTGCCAGCAGTTATTCCGGAACCGAGCAGTACTTC
J: TRBJ2-1; V: TRBV12-5; size: NA; D: NA; CDR3: CASGTTKNEQFF; DNA: TGTGCTAGTGGTACGACAAAGAATGAGCAGTTCTTC
J: TRBJ2-1; V: TRBV6-5; size: NA; D: NA; CDR3: CASSHLQGRNEQFF; DNA: TGTGCCAGCAGCCACCTCCAGGGGCGGAATGAGCAGTTCTTC